The rows below give T cell receptor beta chains drawn from one sample of a study of shared clonotypes between healthy human individuals. Generated by immunoSEQ multiplex PCR, the TCRdb table keeps only in-frame clones and is missing some. The sample carries about 980,000 clones, over 75% recorded once. Sequencing was performed on memory CD4+ T cells sorted from blood. The receptor set was obtained from a young man in good health. Each CDR3 is given with its conserved first and last residue. Each record gives: D gene, J gene, clone size, CDR3 length, V gene, CDR3 DNA, CDR3 protein. A D gene is named only where the DNA matches it firmly. Clone size is given for some rows only: seen once, a few or many times, or a class if the clone is expanded.

>NA|TRBJ2-3|NA|14|TRBV27
TGTGCCAGCAGTTTGGGGGCCTGGTCAGATACGCAGTATTTT
CASSLGAWSDTQYF
>TRBD1|TRBJ1-2|NA|15|TRBV5-1
TGCGCCAGCAGGGAGGGGACTCAGGGGGCGAGAGGCTACACCTTC
CASREGTQGARGYTF
>NA|TRBJ2-3|NA|15|TRBV7-3
TGTGCCAGCAGCTTAAGGGGTGACCCCACAGATACGCAGTATTTT
CASSLRGDPTDTQYF
>TRBD2|TRBJ2-1|NA|18|TRBV4-3
TGCGCCAGCAGCCAGGGTGGGACTAGCGGACTCTCCTACAATGAGCAGTTCTTC
CASSQGGTSGLSYNEQFF
>NA|TRBJ2-5|once|15|TRBV19
TGTGCCAGTAGTACTCCTTCAGGAGCGGCGGAGACCCAGTACTTC
CASSTPSGAAETQYF
>NA|TRBJ1-5|few|9|TRBV10-3
TGTGCCATCAATCAGCCCCAGCATTTT
CAINQPQHF
>NA|TRBJ2-3|NA|15|TRBV29-1
TGCAGCGTTGATTACCGGGGGCGCATGGGAGATACGCAGTATTTT
CSVDYRGRMGDTQYF
>NA|TRBJ1-2|once|15|TRBV6-6
TGTGCCAGCAGTAGAACGCCGGGAAGAACGGATGGCTACACCTTC
CASSRTPGRTDGYTF
>TRBD1|TRBJ1-2|NA|15|TRBV15
TGTGCCACCAGCAGAGATATTTCGGGACAGGGGAGCTACACCTTC
CATSRDISGQGSYTF
>NA|TRBJ2-1|NA|14|TRBV7-3
TGTGCCAGCAGCCCTGACCTCTCCTACAATGAGCAGTTCTTC
CASSPDLSYNEQFF
>NA|TRBJ2-7|NA|15|TRBV10-3
TGTGCCATCAGTGAGTCGGGGGCGGGCTCCTACGAGCAGTACTTC
CAISESGAGSYEQYF
>NA|TRBJ2-7|NA|14|TRBV4-1
TGCGCCAGCAGCCAACCTGGGGGGCCAAACGAGCAGTACTTC
CASSQPGGPNEQYF
>NA|TRBJ1-1|NA|11|TRBV29-1
TGCAGCGCTGACAGGAACACTGAAGCTTTCTTT
CSADRNTEAFF
>TRBD1|TRBJ2-3|once|15|TRBV10-3
TGTGCCATCAGTGAGGGGACAGGGGCCACAGATACGCAGTATTTT
CAISEGTGATDTQYF
>NA|TRBJ1-5|NA|14|TRBV28
TGTGCCAGCAGTTGGAGACCGAACAATCAGCCCCAGCATTTT
CASSWRPNNQPQHF
>NA|TRBJ2-1|NA|15|TRBV7-2
TGTGCCAGCAGCTCCACAGGTGCTCGCCACAATGAGCAGTTCTTC
CASSSTGARHNEQFF
>TRBD1|TRBJ2-3|NA|15|TRBV5-4
TGTGCCAGCAGACGCGACAGGGGTCGCGCAGATACGCAGTATTTT
CASRRDRGRADTQYF
>NA|TRBJ2-7|NA|13|TRBV5-1
TGCGCCAGCAGCCCACAGGCTTCCTACGAGCAGTACTTC
CASSPQASYEQYF
>TRBD2|TRBJ2-3|NA|14|TRBV10-3
TGTGCCATCAGCCCGGGGCGGGAGTGGGATACGCAGTATTTT
CAISPGREWDTQYF
>NA|TRBJ2-7|few|12|TRBV5-4
TGTGCCAGCAGCTTGTATTCCTACGAGCAGTACTTC
CASSLYSYEQYF
>NA|TRBJ1-1|few|10|TRBV20-1
TGCAGTGCTAGTAAAGTGGGAGCTTTCTTT
CSASKVGAFF
>NA|TRBJ2-5|once|15|TRBV18
TGTGCCAGCTCACCTAACCGCGGGGAACAAGAGACCCAGTACTTC
CASSPNRGEQETQYF
>TRBD1|TRBJ1-2|NA|14|TRBV11-2
TGTGCCAGCAGCCGTACGTTGACAGGGGATGGCTACACCTTC
CASSRTLTGDGYTF
>NA|TRBJ2-5|NA|12|TRBV30
TGTGCCTGGAGTCCCCCAGTGGGGGCCCAGTACTTC
CAWSPPVGAQYF
>TRBD1|TRBJ1-5|NA|14|TRBV28
TGTGCCAGTGGGACAGGGGGCGGCAATCAGCCCCAGCATTTT
CASGTGGGNQPQHF
>NA|TRBJ2-2|NA|13|TRBV7-2
TGTGCCAGCAGCTTACTCGGTGTCGGGGAGCTGTTTTTT
CASSLLGVGELFF
>NA|TRBJ1-4|NA|14|TRBV2
TGTGCCAGCAGTGAACAGGGGCGGGATGAAAAACTGTTTTTT
CASSEQGRDEKLFF
>TRBD2|TRBJ2-7|NA|15|TRBV7-8
TGTGCCAGCAGCTCGCAGACTAGCGTTGGAAGGGAGCAGTACTTC
CASSSQTSVGREQYF
>NA|TRBJ1-2|few|14|TRBV14
TGTGCCAGCAGCCAAGCCTCAGGGAACAGTGGCTACACCTTC
CASSQASGNSGYTF
>TRBD2|TRBJ2-7|once|15|TRBV9
TGTGCCAGCAGCGCTTTAGCGGGAGTTCCCTACGAGCAGTACTTC
CASSALAGVPYEQYF
>NA|TRBJ1-3|NA|16|TRBV5-4
TGTGCCAGCAGCTTAGCAGCAGGAGTCTCTGGAAACACCATATATTTT
CASSLAAGVSGNTIYF
>NA|TRBJ1-1|NA|16|TRBV4-2
TGTGCCAGCAGCCAACCTAGGGCCCTCGGGAACACTGAAGCTTTCTTT
CASSQPRALGNTEAFF
>TRBD1|TRBJ2-1|NA|14|TRBV27
TGTGCCAGCAGTTTCGGGACAGTAAACAATGAGCAGTTCTTC
CASSFGTVNNEQFF
>TRBD2|TRBJ2-1|NA|16|TRBV6-5
TGTGCCAGCAGTTCTACCTTGGCGGGAGGGTACAATGAGCAGTTCTTC
CASSSTLAGGYNEQFF
>TRBD1|TRBJ2-7|NA|14|TRBV7-3
TGTGCCAGCAGCTCACCGGGACAGACCTGCGAGCAGTACTTC
CASSSPGQTCEQYF